This T cell receptor beta chain was sequenced in a study of blood T cells in healthy people across ages. Germline assignment: CDR1 SGHTA and CDR2 FQGNSA. After removal of 4 bases from V and 0 bases from J, the junction contained 12 bases not matched to a gene. The CDR3 contains 18 residues. This clonotype was detected ten times or more. Sample-barcoded 5' priming and a J-beta primer mix drove a second PCR of roughly 7 to 11 cycles. The authors tagged each cDNA molecule using a template-switch adaptor with 12 random nucleotides. From the 5' RACE reads, TCRdb called clonotypes with MiXCR, one entry per CDR3 protein. The sample has about 1.6 million distinct CDR3 sequences, 30% to 35% seen once.

The material sequenced was blood. This clonotype was sampled from a woman in her 30s in good health. V usage is TRBV7-2 and J usage is TRBJ2-3; 8 bases line up with TRBD2. CDR3: CASSYLSGVAPSTDTQYF. CDR3 in DNA: TGTGCCAGCAGCTACCTTAGCGGGGTAGCACCTAGCACAGATACGCAGTATTTT.